The 2 T cell receptor beta chains listed next were all sequenced from one sample in a study of blood T cell repertoires in COVID-19. The method was immunoSEQ multiplex PCR; TCRdb's version includes in-frame clones alone and lacks a portion of them. The repertoire holds 65,000 or so clones, with 80% to 90% as singletons. The specimen was peripheral blood. The receptors originated from an elderly man with acute or convalescent COVID-19.

V usage is TRBV5-1 and J usage is TRBJ2-2; D is perhaps TRBD1 (6 bases). CDR1 is SGHRS, CDR2 YFSETQ, per germline. The V and J ends lost 3 bases and 3 bases respectively, with 12 bases between them. The CDR3 extends over 15 amino acids. CDR3 amino acids: CASSSQGKYTGELFF. The CDR3 region has the DNA TGCGCCAGCAGCTCCCAGGGGAAGTACACCGGGGAGCTGTTTTTT.

The chain uses TRBV5-5 and TRBJ2-7, with D tentatively TRBD1 (6 bases). V gave up 1 base and J gave up 1 base, with 12 bases separating them. The CDR3 extends over 15 amino acids. The germline gives CDR1 SGHKS, CDR2 YYEKEE (reference sequence). In DNA, the CDR3 is TGTGCCAGCAGCTTGTCCAGGGGTCGGTCCTACGAGCAGTACTTC. Its protein product is CASSLSRGRSYEQYF.